This TCR beta chain was found in a study of neurological immune-mediated disorders. Findings and caveats of the study: Private repertoires in all groups were suggested, as expanded clones shared no CDR3 amino acid sequences across subjects. Patients with HTLV-1-associated myelopathy had the highest level of TCR clonal expansion, whereas patients with multiple sclerosis had the lowest level, falling beneath the level found in healthy controls.

Germline CDR1 and CDR2: SGHTA and FQGNSA. This CDR3 is 15 amino acids long. V was shortened by 0 bases and J by 5 bases, with 13 bases between the two germline ends. The sample holds many counts of this clonotype. What it recognizes is unknown. One entry per CDR3 protein, called by TCRdb with MiXCR from the 5' RACE reads. This sample carries 25,000 to 35,000 distinct CDR3 sequences, roughly 14% of them seen once, and the ten largest clones take 25% to 35%. The clonotype comes from a man between 65 and 80 years old in good health. V usage is TRBV7-2 and J usage is TRBJ1-1, with a weak D call TRBD1 (5 bases). Material for sequencing was PBMCs. CDR3 bases: TGTGCCAGCAGCTTAGCGAGTCAGGGAGGGACTGAAGCTTTCTTT. Amino acids: CASSLASQGGTEAFF.